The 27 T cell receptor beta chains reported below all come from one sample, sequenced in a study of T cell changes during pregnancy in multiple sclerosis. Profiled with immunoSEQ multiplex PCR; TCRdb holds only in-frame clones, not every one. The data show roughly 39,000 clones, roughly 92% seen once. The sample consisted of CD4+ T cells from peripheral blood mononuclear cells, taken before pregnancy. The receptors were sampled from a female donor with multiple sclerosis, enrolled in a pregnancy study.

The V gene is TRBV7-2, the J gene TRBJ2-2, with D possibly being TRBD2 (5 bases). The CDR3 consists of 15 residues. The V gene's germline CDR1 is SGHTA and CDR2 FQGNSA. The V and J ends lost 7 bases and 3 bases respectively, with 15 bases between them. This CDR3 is CASTRDRTDTGELFF. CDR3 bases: TGTGCCAGCACCCGAGATCGGACTGACACCGGGGAGCTGTTTTTT.

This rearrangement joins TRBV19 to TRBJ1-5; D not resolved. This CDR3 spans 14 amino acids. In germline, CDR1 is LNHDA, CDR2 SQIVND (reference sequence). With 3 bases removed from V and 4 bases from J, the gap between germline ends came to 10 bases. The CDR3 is CASSITPVNQPQHF. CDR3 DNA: TGTGCCAGTAGTATCACGCCAGTGAATCAGCCCCAGCATTTT.

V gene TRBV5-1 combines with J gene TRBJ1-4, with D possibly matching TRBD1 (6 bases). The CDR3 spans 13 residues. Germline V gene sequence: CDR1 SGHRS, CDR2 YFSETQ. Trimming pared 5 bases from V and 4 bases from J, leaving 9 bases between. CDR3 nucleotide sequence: TGCGCCAGCAGGGACAGCTTTAATGAAAAACTGTTTTTT. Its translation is CASRDSFNEKLFF.

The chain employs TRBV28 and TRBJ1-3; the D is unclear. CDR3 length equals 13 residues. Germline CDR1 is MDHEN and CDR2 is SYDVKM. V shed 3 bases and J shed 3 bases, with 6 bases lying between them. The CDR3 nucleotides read TGTGCCAGCAGTTTTAGAGGTGGAAACACCATATATTTT. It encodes CASSFRGGNTIYF.

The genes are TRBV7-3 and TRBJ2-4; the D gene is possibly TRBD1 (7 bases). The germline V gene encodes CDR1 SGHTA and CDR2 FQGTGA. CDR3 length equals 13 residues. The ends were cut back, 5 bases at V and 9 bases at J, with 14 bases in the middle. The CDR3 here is CASSAQGGGIQYF. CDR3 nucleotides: TGTGCCAGCAGCGCTCAGGGGGGCGGCATTCAGTACTTC.

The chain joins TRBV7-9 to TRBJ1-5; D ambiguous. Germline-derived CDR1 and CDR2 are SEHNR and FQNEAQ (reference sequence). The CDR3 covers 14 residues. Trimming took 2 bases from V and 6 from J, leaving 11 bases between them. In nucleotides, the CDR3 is TGTGCCAGCAGCTTATCGGGTTTAGGTCAGCCCCAGCATTTT. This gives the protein CASSLSGLGQPQHF.

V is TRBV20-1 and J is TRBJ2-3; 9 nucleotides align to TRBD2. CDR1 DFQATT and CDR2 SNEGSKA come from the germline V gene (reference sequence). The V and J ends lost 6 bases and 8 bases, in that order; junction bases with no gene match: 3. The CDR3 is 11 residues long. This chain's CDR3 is CSAFSGSTQYF. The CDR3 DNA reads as TGCAGTGCCTTTAGCGGGAGTACGCAGTATTTT.

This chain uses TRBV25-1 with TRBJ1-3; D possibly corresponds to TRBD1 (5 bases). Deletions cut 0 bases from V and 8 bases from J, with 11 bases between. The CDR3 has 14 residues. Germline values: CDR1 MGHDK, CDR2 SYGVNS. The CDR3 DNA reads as TGTGCCAGCAGTGAATATCCCAGGGAGGACACCATATATTTT. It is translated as CASSEYPREDTIYF.

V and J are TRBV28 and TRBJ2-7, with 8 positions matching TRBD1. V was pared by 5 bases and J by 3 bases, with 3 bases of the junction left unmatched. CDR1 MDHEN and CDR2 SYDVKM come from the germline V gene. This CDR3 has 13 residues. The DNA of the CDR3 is TGTGCCAGCAGTCGGACAGGGTTCTACGAGCAGTACTTC. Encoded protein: CASSRTGFYEQYF. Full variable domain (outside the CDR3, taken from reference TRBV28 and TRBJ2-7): DVKVTQSSRYLVKRTGEKVFLECVQDMDHENMFWYRQDPGLGLRLIYFSYDVKMKEKGDIPEGYSVSREKKERFSLILESASTNQTSMYLCASSRTGFYEQYFGPGTRLTVT.

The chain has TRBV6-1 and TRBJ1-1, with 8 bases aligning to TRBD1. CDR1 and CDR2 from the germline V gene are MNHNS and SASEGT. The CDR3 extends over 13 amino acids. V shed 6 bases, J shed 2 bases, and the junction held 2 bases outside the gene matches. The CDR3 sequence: CASSGQGNTEAFF. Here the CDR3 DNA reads TGTGCCAGCAGCGGACAGGGCAACACTGAAGCTTTCTTT.

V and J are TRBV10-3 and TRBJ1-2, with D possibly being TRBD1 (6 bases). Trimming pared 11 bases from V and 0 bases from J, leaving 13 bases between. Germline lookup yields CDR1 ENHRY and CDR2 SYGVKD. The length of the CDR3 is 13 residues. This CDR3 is CAAQGSTNYGYTF. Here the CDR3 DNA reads TGTGCCGCTCAGGGGAGTACTAACTATGGCTACACCTTC.

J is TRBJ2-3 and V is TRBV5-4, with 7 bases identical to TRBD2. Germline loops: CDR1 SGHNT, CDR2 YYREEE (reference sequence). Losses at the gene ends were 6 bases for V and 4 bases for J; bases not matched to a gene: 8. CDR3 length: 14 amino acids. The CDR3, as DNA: TGTGCCAGCACCTCTCGGGGGGTCGCAGATACGCAGTATTTT. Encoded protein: CASTSRGVADTQYF.

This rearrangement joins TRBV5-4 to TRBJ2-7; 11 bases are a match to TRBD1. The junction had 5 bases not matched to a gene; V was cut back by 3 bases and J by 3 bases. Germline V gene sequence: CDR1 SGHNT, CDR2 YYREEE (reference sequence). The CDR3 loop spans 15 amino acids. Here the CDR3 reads CASSYGGTGGYEQYF. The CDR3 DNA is TGTGCCAGCAGCTATGGTGGGACAGGGGGCTACGAGCAGTACTTC.

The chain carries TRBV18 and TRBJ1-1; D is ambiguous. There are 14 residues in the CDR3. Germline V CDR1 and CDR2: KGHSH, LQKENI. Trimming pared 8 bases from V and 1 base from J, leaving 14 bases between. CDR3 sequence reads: CASLRGPTNTEAFF. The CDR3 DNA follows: TGTGCCAGCCTTCGTGGGCCCACGAACACTGAAGCTTTCTTT. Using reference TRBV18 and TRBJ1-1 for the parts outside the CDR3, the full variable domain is NAGVMQNPRHLVRRRGQEARLRCSPMKGHSHVYWYRQLPEEGLKFMVYLQKENIIDESGMPKERFSAEFPKEGPSILRIQQVVRGDSAAYFCASLRGPTNTEAFFGQGTRLTVV.

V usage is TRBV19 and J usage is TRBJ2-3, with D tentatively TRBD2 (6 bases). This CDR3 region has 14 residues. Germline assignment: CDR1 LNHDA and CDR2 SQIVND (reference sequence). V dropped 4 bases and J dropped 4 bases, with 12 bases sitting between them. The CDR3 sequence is CASSSGNSPDTQYF. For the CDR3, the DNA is TGTGCCAGTAGTAGCGGGAATTCCCCAGATACGCAGTATTTT.

Written as DNA, the CDR3 is TGTGCCAGCAGCGAGACAGGGGTCACCGGGGAGCTGTTTTTT. It yields the protein CASSETGVTGELFF. V usage is TRBV6-1 and J usage is TRBJ2-2; TRBD1 matches at 8 bases. This CDR3 is built from 14 residues. In germline, CDR1 is MNHNS, CDR2 SASEGT. Unmatched junction bases numbered 4, after V lost 6 bases and J lost 4 bases.

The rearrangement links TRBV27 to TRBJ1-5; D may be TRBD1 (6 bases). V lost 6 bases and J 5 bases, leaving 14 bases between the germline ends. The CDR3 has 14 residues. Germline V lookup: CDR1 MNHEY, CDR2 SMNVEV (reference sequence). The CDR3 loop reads CASRLAGDHQPQHF. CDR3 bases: TGTGCCAGCAGACTCGCAGGGGACCATCAGCCCCAGCATTTT.

The CDR3 loop reads CASSSFLAGDYEQYF. The CDR3 DNA reads as TGTGCCAGCAGCTCTTTCCTCGCGGGGGACTACGAGCAGTACTTC. The V and J genes are TRBV7-6 and TRBJ2-7; 7 bases are a match to TRBD2. Trimming cost V 4 bases and J 3 bases; bases outside gene matches: 9. This CDR3 has 15 residues. CDR1 is SGHVS, CDR2 FNYEAQ, per germline.

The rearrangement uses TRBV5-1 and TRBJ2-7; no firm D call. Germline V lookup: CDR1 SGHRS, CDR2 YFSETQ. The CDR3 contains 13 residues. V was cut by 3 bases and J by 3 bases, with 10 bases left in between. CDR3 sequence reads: CASSSSTGYEQYF. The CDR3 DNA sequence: TGCGCCAGCAGCTCGTCCACGGGCTACGAGCAGTACTTC. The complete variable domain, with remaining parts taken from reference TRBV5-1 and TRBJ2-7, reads KAGVTQTPRYLIKTRGQQVTLSCSPISGHRSVSWYQQTPGQGLQFLFEYFSETQRNKGNFPGRFSGRQFSNSRSEMNVSTLELGDSALYLCASSSSTGYEQYFGPGTRLTVT.

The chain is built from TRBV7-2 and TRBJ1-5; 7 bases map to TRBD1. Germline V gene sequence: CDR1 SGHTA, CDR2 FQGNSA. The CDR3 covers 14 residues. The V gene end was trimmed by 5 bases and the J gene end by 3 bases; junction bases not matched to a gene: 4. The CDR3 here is CASSPTGNNQPQHF. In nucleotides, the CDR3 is TGTGCCAGCAGCCCGACAGGGAACAATCAGCCCCAGCATTTT.

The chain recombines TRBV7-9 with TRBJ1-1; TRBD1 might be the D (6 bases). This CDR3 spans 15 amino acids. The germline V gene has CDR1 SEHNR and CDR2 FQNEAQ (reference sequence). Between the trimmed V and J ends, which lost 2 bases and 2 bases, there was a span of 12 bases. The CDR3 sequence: CASSLMGHSNTEAFF. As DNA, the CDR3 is TGTGCCAGCAGCTTAATGGGACACTCCAACACTGAAGCTTTCTTT. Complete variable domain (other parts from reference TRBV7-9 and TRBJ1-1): DTGVSQNPRHKITKRGQNVTFRCDPISEHNRLYWYRQTLGQGPEFLTYFQNEAQLEKSRLLSDRFSAERPKGSFSTLEIQRTEQGDSAMYLCASSLMGHSNTEAFFGQGTRLTVV.

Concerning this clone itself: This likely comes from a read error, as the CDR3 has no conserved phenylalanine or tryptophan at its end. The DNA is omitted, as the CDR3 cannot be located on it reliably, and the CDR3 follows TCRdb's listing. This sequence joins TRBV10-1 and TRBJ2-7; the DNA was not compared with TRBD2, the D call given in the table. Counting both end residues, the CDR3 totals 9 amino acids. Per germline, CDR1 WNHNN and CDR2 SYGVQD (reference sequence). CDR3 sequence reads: CARGLARDS.

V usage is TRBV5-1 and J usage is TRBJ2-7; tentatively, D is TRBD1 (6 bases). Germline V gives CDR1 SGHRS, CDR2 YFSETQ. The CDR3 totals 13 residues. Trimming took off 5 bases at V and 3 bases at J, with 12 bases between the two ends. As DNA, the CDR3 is TGCGCCAGCAGGCCAGGGGCGGGCTACGAGCAGTACTTC. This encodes CASRPGAGYEQYF.

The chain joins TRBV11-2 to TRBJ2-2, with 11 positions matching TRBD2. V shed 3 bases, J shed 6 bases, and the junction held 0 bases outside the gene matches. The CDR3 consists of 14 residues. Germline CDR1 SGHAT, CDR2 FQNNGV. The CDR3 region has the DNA TGTGCCAGCAGCTTTAGCGGGAGGGCCGGGGAGCTGTTTTTT. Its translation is CASSFSGRAGELFF.

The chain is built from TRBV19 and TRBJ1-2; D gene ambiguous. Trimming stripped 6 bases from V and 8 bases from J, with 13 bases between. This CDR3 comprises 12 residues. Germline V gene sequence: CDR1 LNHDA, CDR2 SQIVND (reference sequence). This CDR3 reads CASRKDVAGYTF. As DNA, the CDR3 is TGTGCCAGTAGGAAGGACGTAGCGGGCTACACCTTC.

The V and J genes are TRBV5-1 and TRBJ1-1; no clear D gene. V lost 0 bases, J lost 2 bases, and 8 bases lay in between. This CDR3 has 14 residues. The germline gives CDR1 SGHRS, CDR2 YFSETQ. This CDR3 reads CASSLDVRNTEAFF. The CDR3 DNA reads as TGCGCCAGCAGCTTGGATGTGAGAAACACTGAAGCTTTCTTT.

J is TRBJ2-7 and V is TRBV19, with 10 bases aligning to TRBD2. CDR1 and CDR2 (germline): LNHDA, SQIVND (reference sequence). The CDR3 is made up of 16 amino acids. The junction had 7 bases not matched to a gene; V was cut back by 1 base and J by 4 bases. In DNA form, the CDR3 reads TGTGCCAGTAGTATAGCCTCCGGACTAGCGGTTTACGAGCAGTACTTC. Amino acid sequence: CASSIASGLAVYEQYF. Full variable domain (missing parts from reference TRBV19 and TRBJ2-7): DGGITQSPKYLFRKEGQNVTLSCEQNLNHDAMYWYRQDPGQGLRLIYYSQIVNDFQKGDIAEGYSVSREKKESFPLTVTSAQKNPTAFYLCASSIASGLAVYEQYFGPGTRLTVT.